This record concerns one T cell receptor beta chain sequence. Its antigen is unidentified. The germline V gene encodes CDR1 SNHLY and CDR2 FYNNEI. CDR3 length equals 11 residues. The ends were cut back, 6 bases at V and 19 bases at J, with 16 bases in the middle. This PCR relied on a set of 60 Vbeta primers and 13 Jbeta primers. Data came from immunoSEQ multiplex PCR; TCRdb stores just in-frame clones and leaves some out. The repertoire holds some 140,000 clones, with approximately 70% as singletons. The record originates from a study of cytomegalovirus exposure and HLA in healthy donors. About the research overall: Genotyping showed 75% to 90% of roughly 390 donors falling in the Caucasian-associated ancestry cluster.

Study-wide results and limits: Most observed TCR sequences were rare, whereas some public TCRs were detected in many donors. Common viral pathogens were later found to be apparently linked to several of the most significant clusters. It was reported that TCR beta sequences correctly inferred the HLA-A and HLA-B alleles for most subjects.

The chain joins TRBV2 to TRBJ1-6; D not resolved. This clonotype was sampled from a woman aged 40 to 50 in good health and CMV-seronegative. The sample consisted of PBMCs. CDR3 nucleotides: TGTGCCAGCAGGACATCCCTCTTTGTGCACTTT. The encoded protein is CASRTSLFVHF.